Listed below are T cell receptor beta chains from one sample, sequenced in a study of patients and donors after allogeneic stem cell transplantation. Each CDR3 protein gets one entry after TCRdb re-called the RT-PCR reads with MiXCR. The sample records about 230,000 distinct CDR3 sequences, 13% to 15% being singletons. The material sequenced was blood, either unsorted or a sorted T cell fraction (not recorded which). Receptors were obtained from a human donor who was either an allogeneic HSCT recipient or a stem cell or donor lymphocyte infusion donor (not recorded which). It is not recorded whose cells these are; they may come from a transplant donor. Both conserved end residues are part of each CDR3. D genes are given only for firm matches.

cdr3_length: 12
d_call: -
v_call: TRBV20-1
j_call: TRBJ1-1
cdr3_aa: CSAYLSGREAFF

cdr3_length: 13
d_call: TRBD1
v_call: TRBV29-1
j_call: TRBJ1-1
cdr3_aa: CSVEGQGASEAFF

cdr3_length: 17
d_call: -
v_call: TRBV4-3
j_call: TRBJ1-6
cdr3_aa: CASSQETVGLHNSPLHF

cdr3_length: 15
d_call: -
v_call: TRBV3-1
j_call: TRBJ2-1
cdr3_aa: CASSRRRGVANEQFF

cdr3_length: 13
d_call: -
v_call: TRBV18
j_call: TRBJ2-5
cdr3_aa: CASSPGSGETQYF

cdr3_length: 13
d_call: TRBD1
v_call: TRBV20-1
j_call: TRBJ1-2
cdr3_aa: CSAGHPGGYGYTF

cdr3_length: 18
d_call: TRBD2
v_call: TRBV5-6
j_call: TRBJ2-2
cdr3_aa: CASSLRSGTSGNTGELFF

cdr3_length: 16
d_call: -
v_call: TRBV11-3
j_call: TRBJ2-2
cdr3_aa: CASSAFGGAGTGELFF

cdr3_length: 13
d_call: -
v_call: TRBV7-2
j_call: TRBJ1-2
cdr3_aa: CASSRNGDYGYTF

cdr3_length: 15
d_call: TRBD1
v_call: TRBV4-1
j_call: TRBJ2-7
cdr3_aa: CASSPRDSTPYEQYF